This is a list of T cell receptor beta chains from one sample in a study of T cells in Graves' hyperthyroidism and ophthalmopathy. TCRdb analysed the multiplex PCR reads with MiXCR anew, one entry per CDR3 protein. This table has roughly 380,000 distinct CDR3 sequences, 15% to 20% appearing once. Sequenced: blood. These receptor sequences come from a woman aged 40 to 50 with Graves' ophthalmopathy. CDR3s include the opening cysteine and the closing phenylalanine or tryptophan.

v_call	j_call	cdr3_aa
TRBV18	TRBJ2-2	CASSPSPGQGAFTGELFF
TRBV12-3/TRBV12-4	TRBJ2-1	CASSFGQGAYNEQFF
TRBV12-3/TRBV12-4	TRBJ1-1	CASSRKSQNTEAFF
TRBV28	TRBJ2-5	CASRTLAETQYF
TRBV4-1	TRBJ2-7	CASSLTGRGTYEQYF
TRBV4-1	TRBJ1-1	CASGLGTGTTEAFF
TRBV20-1	TRBJ2-7	CSASSVQEGAPSGSIHEQYF
TRBV19	TRBJ1-1	CASTPTWVNTEAFF
TRBV30	TRBJ1-1	CAWSGASEAFF
TRBV24-1	TRBJ2-7	CATSDHQTDEQYF
TRBV28	TRBJ2-5	CASSRTGEALKTQYF
TRBV27	TRBJ2-7	CASSPRDKLWEQYF
TRBV6-1	TRBJ2-5	CASSKEVGGKQETQYF
TRBV29-1	TRBJ2-7	CSVQDRGVYEQYF
TRBV28	TRBJ2-4	CASTSQGTTKNIQYF
TRBV5-1	TRBJ1-1	CASSRTGPMNTEAFF
TRBV20-1	TRBJ2-7	CSARVRASGGSGQNF
TRBV13	TRBJ2-1	CASSTTGEQFF
TRBV11-2	TRBJ2-6	CASSLGLTAGANVLNF
TRBV5-1	TRBJ2-7	CASSPRGGRSYEQYF
TRBV4-2	TRBJ2-5	CASSPGLAGARGETQYF
TRBV29-1	TRBJ2-6	CSVQAGANVLTF
TRBV6-1	TRBJ1-1	CASSASRVGLTEAFF
TRBV6-2/TRBV6-3	TRBJ2-5	CASSYVAGWETQYF
TRBV12-3/TRBV12-4	TRBJ1-2	CASSPAATNYGYTF
TRBV28	TRBJ2-7	CASTLALSSYEQYF
TRBV24-1	TRBJ2-5	CATSDLGTHGGMETQYF
TRBV6-2/TRBV6-3	TRBJ2-5	CASSYSGQDSRETQYF
TRBV28	TRBJ1-2	CASSLWDREDGYTF
TRBV19	TRBJ2-7	CASSIKAGVSYEQYF
TRBV27	TRBJ2-1	CASGTGTEYNEQFF
TRBV5-1	TRBJ1-1	CASSLFRRVQTTSEAFF
TRBV28	TRBJ1-1	CASSWTGGDTEAFF
TRBV28	TRBJ1-5	CASTRTGLYQPQHF
TRBV19	TRBJ2-2	CASHPGTVNTGELFF
TRBV12-3/TRBV12-4	TRBJ2-7	CASRQGPYEQYF
TRBV6-5	TRBJ1-2	CASSLSGQGPLGDGYTF
TRBV6-5	TRBJ2-2	CASSFGLVRGTGELSF
TRBV5-1	TRBJ2-7	CASSLRDRSYEQYF
TRBV7-2	TRBJ2-7	CASTPNREVFGEQYF